Described below is a single T cell receptor beta chain sequence and its context. This CDR3 region has 15 residues. Losses at the gene ends were 6 bases for V and 5 bases for J; bases not matched to a gene: 9. In germline, CDR1 is MNHEY, CDR2 SVGAGI. Sequencing was performed with immunoSEQ multiplex PCR; in TCRdb, only in-frame clones are kept and a portion is missing. The table includes about 99,000 clones, 75% to 95% detected once. This specimen belongs to a study of T cell responses to AZD1222 COVID-19 vaccine. The rearrangement uses TRBV6-5 and TRBJ2-2, with 7 bases lining up with TRBD1. The source is an adult in good health. Sequencing was performed on peripheral blood, taken on day 0 of AZD1222 vaccination. The CDR3 region has the DNA TGTGCCAGCAGCCTCAACAGGGGTAGTACCGGGGAGCTGTTTTTT. Its translation is CASSLNRGSTGELFF.